This entry lists 19 T cell receptor beta chains sequenced from one sample in a study of T cells after yellow fever vaccination. TCRdb re-called the 5' RACE reads through MiXCR, storing one row per CDR3 protein. The sample lists around 140,000 distinct CDR3 sequences; more than 6.5% were seen once. Material: CD4+ T cells sorted from PBMCs, obtained 10 days after the yellow fever booster vaccination. The receptors shown here come from a young man who received the YFV17D yellow fever vaccine.

The chain carries TRBV28 and TRBJ2-2; the match to TRBD2 covers 8 bases. The V gene's germline CDR1 is MDHEN and CDR2 SYDVKM. This CDR3 spans 18 amino acids. J lost 4 bases, V lost 3 bases, and 13 bases had no gene match. DNA for the CDR3: TGTGCCAGCAGTTTGTTCGGCATCGGGACTAGATCCACCGGGGAGCTGTTTTTT. It translates to CASSLFGIGTRSTGELFF.

The sample holds many counts of this clonotype. The rearrangement joins TRBV10-3 to TRBJ2-3, with D perhaps given as TRBD1 or TRBD2 (5 bases each). Trimming removed 2 bases at V and 1 base at J, with 19 bases between. CDR3 length equals 18 residues. The germline CDR1 and CDR2 sequences are ENHRY and SYGVKD. The DNA of the CDR3 is TGTGCCATCAGTGAGAGTGGTCGTGGGGGTCCGGGCACAGATACGCAGTATTTT. Encoded protein: CAISESGRGGPGTDTQYF.

This clonotype was counted at least ten times. This sequence joins TRBV7-2 and TRBJ2-7; maybe TRBD2 (5 bases). The germline CDR1 and CDR2 sequences are SGHTA and FQGNSA. This CDR3 region has 17 residues. Deletions cut 4 bases from V and 3 bases from J, with 22 bases between. CDR3 in amino acids: CASSSRGSDIHYYEQYF. As DNA, the CDR3 is TGTGCCAGCAGCTCCCGGGGATCCGACATCCACTACTACGAGCAGTACTTC.

This clonotype was seen repeatedly, ten times or more. V gene TRBV12-3 or TRBV12-4 combines with J gene TRBJ2-7; 12 bases line up with TRBD2. V shed 4 bases, J shed 4 bases, and the junction held 2 bases outside the gene matches. This CDR3 has 14 amino acids. The CDR3, as DNA: TGTGCCAGCAGTTCTAGCGGGAGGGGGTACGAGCAGTACTTC. Its translation is CASSSSGRGYEQYF.

The rearrangement links TRBV20-1 to TRBJ2-7; TRBD2 agrees at 11 bases. The CDR3 totals 16 residues. J lost 7 bases, V lost 3 bases, and 14 bases had no gene match. In germline, CDR1 is DFQATT, CDR2 SNEGSKA (reference sequence). CDR3 residues: CSASLGPMTSGEEQYF. The CDR3 DNA reads as TGCAGTGCTAGTTTGGGACCGATGACTAGCGGGGAGGAGCAGTACTTC.

This clonotype appeared many times. The CDR3 coding sequence is TGCGCCAGCAGCAGCCCCGGGGAGCTGTTTTTT. This codes for CASSSPGELFF. The chain uses TRBV4-3 and TRBJ2-2; no clear D gene. Germline CDR1 reads LGHNA; CDR2 reads YSLEER. The V end lost 5 bases, the J end lost 6 bases, and 4 bases lay between the germline ends. The CDR3 runs 11 residues.

This clonotype showed up many times. The rearrangement links TRBV18 to TRBJ2-2; 9 bases line up with TRBD2. Germline assignment: CDR1 KGHSH and CDR2 LQKENI. J gave up 3 bases and V 3 bases, and 8 bases lay outside the gene matches. There are 17 residues in the CDR3. CDR3 residues: CASSPPSGTRDTGELFF. The CDR3 region has the DNA TGTGCCAGCTCACCTCCTAGCGGGACCCGGGACACCGGGGAGCTGTTTTTT.

This clonotype was seen repeatedly, ten times or more. The chain couples TRBV2 to TRBJ1-3, with TRBD1 matching 10 bases. The CDR3 extends over 13 amino acids. J lost 8 bases, V lost 6 bases, and 4 bases had no gene match. The germline V gene has CDR1 SNHLY and CDR2 FYNNEI. CDR3 loop: CASSTGTGDTIYF. The CDR3 coding sequence is TGTGCCAGCAGCACCGGGACAGGGGACACCATATATTTT.

This chain connects TRBV20-1 to TRBJ2-7; 7 positions match TRBD2. This CDR3 is built from 14 residues. The V segment lost 1 base and the J segment 3 bases; nucleotides outside the gene matches: 6. Germline V gene sequence: CDR1 DFQATT, CDR2 SNEGSKA (reference sequence). The chain's CDR3 is CSARGAGVGYEQYF. In DNA form, the CDR3 reads TGCAGTGCTAGAGGGGCGGGAGTGGGCTACGAGCAGTACTTC.

This clonotype was seen ten or more times. This sequence joins TRBV10-3 and TRBJ2-7; 11 positions match TRBD2. Germline CDR1 ENHRY, CDR2 SYGVKD. Trimming removed 0 bases from V and 3 bases from J; junction bases left unmatched: 1. The CDR3 is 15 residues long. The CDR3 spells CAISESGLAVYEQYF. In DNA form, the CDR3 reads TGTGCCATCAGTGAGTCGGGACTAGCGGTCTACGAGCAGTACTTC.

This clonotype has a count of ten or more. The chain joins TRBV7-2 to TRBJ2-1; tentative D call: TRBD2 (6 bases). The CDR3 runs 13 residues. The germline V gene has CDR1 SGHTA and CDR2 FQGNSA. V was cut by 11 bases and J by 7 bases, with 18 bases left in between. Here the CDR3 DNA reads TGTGCCCTCGGGACTTTAGCGGCAAATGAGCAGTTCTTC. This encodes CALGTLAANEQFF.

In its sample, this clonotype was seen many times. The V gene is TRBV20-1, the J gene TRBJ2-7, with TRBD2 as a possible D gene (6 bases). This CDR3 contains 12 residues. Germline V gene lookup returns CDR1 DFQATT and CDR2 SNEGSKA (reference sequence). Deletions cut 3 bases from V and 4 bases from J, with 10 bases between. CDR3 region: CSASASEYEQYF. The CDR3 nucleotides read TGCAGTGCTAGTGCTAGCGAGTACGAGCAGTACTTC.

This clonotype was seen many times. The chain is built from TRBV19 and TRBJ2-1, with a tentative D call TRBD2 (5 bases). Germline CDR1 and CDR2: LNHDA and SQIVND (reference sequence). The CDR3 runs to 17 residues. V lost 5 bases, J lost 0 bases, and 17 bases lay in between. CDR3: CASSVGLARSSYNEQFF. The DNA of the CDR3 is TGTGCCAGTAGTGTTGGACTGGCCCGGAGCTCCTACAATGAGCAGTTCTTC.

This clonotype was counted at least ten times. J is TRBJ1-2 and V is TRBV20-1; 9 bases map to TRBD1. The CDR3 totals 13 residues. Germline CDR1 reads DFQATT; CDR2 reads SNEGSKA (reference sequence). With V trimmed by 2 bases and J by 6 bases, 4 bases remained unmatched. Here the CDR3 DNA reads TGCAGTGCTAGATACCGGGACAGGGATGGCTACACCTTC. Translated: CSARYRDRDGYTF.

This clonotype was counted ten times or more. The chain is built from TRBV20-1 and TRBJ2-7; weak D call: TRBD2 (6 bases). The CDR3 spans 14 residues. V lost 3 bases, J lost 0 bases, and 12 bases lay in between. Germline V lookup: CDR1 DFQATT, CDR2 SNEGSKA (reference sequence). CDR3 protein: CSASRGGASYEQYF. The CDR3 nucleotides read TGCAGTGCTAGTCGTGGAGGGGCCTCCTACGAGCAGTACTTC.

This clonotype showed up many times. The J gene is TRBJ2-1, the V gene TRBV7-2, with TRBD2 matching over 11 bases. The CDR3 sequence is 17 residues long. Germline values: CDR1 SGHTA, CDR2 FQGNSA. The trim removed 2 bases at V and 4 bases at J, leaving 7 bases unmatched. CDR3: CASSLRTSGLGYNEQFF. The CDR3 nucleotides read TGTGCCAGCAGCTTACGGACTAGCGGGTTAGGTTACAATGAGCAGTTCTTC.

J is TRBJ2-1 and V is TRBV7-3, with a weak D call TRBD2 (5 bases). V dropped 4 bases and J dropped 2 bases, with 15 bases sitting between them. This CDR3 region has 16 residues. Germline V gene data show CDR1 as SGHTA and CDR2 as FQGTGA. CDR3 nucleotides: TGTGCCAGCAGCTCCCTTGAGGGTAGCGCCTACAATGAGCAGTTCTTC. Amino acids: CASSSLEGSAYNEQFF.

In this sample, this clonotype turned up many times. This rearrangement joins TRBV5-1 to TRBJ2-1, with D possibly being TRBD1 (6 bases). The germline V gene encodes CDR1 SGHRS and CDR2 YFSETQ. With 1 base removed from V and 9 bases from J, the gap between germline ends came to 11 bases. This CDR3 has 13 amino acids. The CDR3 coding sequence is TGCGCCAGCAGCTTGAAGGACAGCACTGAGCAGTTCTTC. It translates to CASSLKDSTEQFF.

This clonotype was observed many times. This sequence joins TRBV7-2 and TRBJ2-7; D ambiguous. The CDR3 has 16 amino acids. Germline loops: CDR1 SGHTA, CDR2 FQGNSA. Trimming stripped 5 bases from V and 1 base from J, with 18 bases between. The CDR3 protein is CASSPEIHSESYEQYF. CDR3 DNA sequence: TGTGCCAGCAGCCCCGAGATACACTCAGAGTCCTACGAGCAGTACTTC. Full variable domain (outside the CDR3, taken from reference TRBV7-2 and TRBJ2-7): GAGVSQSPSNKVTEKGKDVELRCDPISGHTALYWYRQSLGQGLEFLIYFQGNSAPDKSGLPSDRFSAERTGGSVSTLTIQRTQQEDSAVYLCASSPEIHSESYEQYFGPGTRLTVT.